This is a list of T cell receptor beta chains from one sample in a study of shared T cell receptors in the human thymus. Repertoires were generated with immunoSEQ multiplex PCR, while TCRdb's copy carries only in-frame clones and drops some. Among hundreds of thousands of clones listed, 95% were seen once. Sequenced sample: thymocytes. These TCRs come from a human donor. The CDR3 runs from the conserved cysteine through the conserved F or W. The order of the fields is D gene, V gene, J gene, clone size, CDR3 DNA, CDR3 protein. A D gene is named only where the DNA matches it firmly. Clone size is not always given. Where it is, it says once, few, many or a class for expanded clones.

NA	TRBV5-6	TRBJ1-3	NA	TGTGCCAGCAGCTTTAGGAAAAGATCTGGAAACACCGTATATTTT	CASSFRKRSGNTVYF
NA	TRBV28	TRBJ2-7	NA	TGTGCCAGCAGTTCCTATGCGGGACAGACTACCTTC	CASSSYAGQTTF
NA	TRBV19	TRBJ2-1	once	TGTGCCAGTACCTCGTTATACAATGAGCAGTTCTTC	CASTSLYNEQFF
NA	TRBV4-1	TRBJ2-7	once	TGCGCCAGCAGCCAAGTATTGCTAAACTACGAGCAGTACTTC	CASSQVLLNYEQYF
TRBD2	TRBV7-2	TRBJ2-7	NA	TGTGCCAGCAGCCTAGGCCCCCTAGCGGACTTGTTCGAGCAGTACTTC	CASSLGPLADLFEQYF
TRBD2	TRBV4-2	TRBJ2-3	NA	TGTGCCAGCAGCCACGGAATAGCGGGAGGGAATCGTACGCAGTATTTT	CASSHGIAGGNRTQYF
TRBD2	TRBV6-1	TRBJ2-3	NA	TGTGCCAGCAGTGAGGGACTAGCGGGGGGTCCCAGCACAGATACGCAGTATTTT	CASSEGLAGGPSTDTQYF
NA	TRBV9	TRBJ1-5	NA	TGTGCCAGCAGCTCATGGGGGCATGTCAGCAATCAGCCCCAGCATTTT	CASSSWGHVSNQPQHF
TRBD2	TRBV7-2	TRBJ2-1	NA	TGTGCCAGCAGCTTAGCATCCCCGCCCAGGCCTAGCGGGAGATACAATGAGCAGTTCTTC	CASSLASPPRPSGRYNEQFF
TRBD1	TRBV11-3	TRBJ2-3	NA	TGTGCCAGCAGCTTCCGACAGGGCAATACGCAGTATTTT	CASSFRQGNTQYF
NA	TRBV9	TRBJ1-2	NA	TGTGCCAGCAGCGTAGAAGGTTTCAAGGCCCACACTGGTGGCTACACCTTC	CASSVEGFKAHTGGYTF
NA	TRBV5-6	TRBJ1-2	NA	TGTGCCAGCAGCTTCGGCGAAAATCCCCATCCTAGGAGTGGCTATGGCTACACCTTC	CASSFGENPHPRSGYGYTF
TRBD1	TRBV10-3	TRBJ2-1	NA	TGTGCCCCTAACGGGACAGGGTCAAATGAGCAGTTCTTC	CAPNGTGSNEQFF
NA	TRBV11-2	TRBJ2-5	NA	TGTGCCAGCAGCTCTACCCTAAGACAGTCCAAGGAGACCCAGTACTTC	CASSSTLRQSKETQYF
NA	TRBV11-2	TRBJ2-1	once	TGTGCCAGCAGCTTAGATCCCCCCCGAATAGTATCATTCAATGAGCAGTTCTTC	CASSLDPPRIVSFNEQFF
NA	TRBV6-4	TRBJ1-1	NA	TGTGCCAGCAGGAAGGTAATGAACACTGAAGCTTTCTTT	CASRKVMNTEAFF
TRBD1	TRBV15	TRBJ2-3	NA	TGTGCCACCAGCAGAACAGGGGGCTCCACAGATACGCAGTATTTT	CATSRTGGSTDTQYF
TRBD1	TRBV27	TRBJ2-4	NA	TGTGCCAGCAGCTCGACAGGGTGGAACATTCAGTACTTC	CASSSTGWNIQYF
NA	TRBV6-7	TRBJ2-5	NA	TGTGCCAGCAGTTCGTTACTAGACGTTTACCAAGAGACCCAGTACTTC	CASSSLLDVYQETQYF
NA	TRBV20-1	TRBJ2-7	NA	TGCAGTGCTGCCGAGGAGCAGTACTTC	CSAAEEQYF
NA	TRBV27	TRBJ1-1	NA	TGTGCCAGCAGTCTCCACAGGTTTTGCGGTCCCACTGAAGCTTTCTTT	CASSLHRFCGPTEAFF
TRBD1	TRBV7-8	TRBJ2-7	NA	TGTGCCAGCAGCTTAGATCCAGGGGGTTACGAGCAGTACTTC	CASSLDPGGYEQYF
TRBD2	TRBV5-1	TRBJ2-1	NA	TGCGCCAGCAGCTTGGCACGGGCTAGCGGGAATAATGAGCAGTTCTTC	CASSLARASGNNEQFF
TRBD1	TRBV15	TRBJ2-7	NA	TGTGCCACCAGCAGAGATCGGACCGGGACAGGGGAGGATTACTACGAGCAGTACTTC	CATSRDRTGTGEDYYEQYF
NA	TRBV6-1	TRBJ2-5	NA	TGTGCCAGCAGTGCCCGGGACCTGATCGGGACCCAGTACTTC	CASSARDLIGTQYF
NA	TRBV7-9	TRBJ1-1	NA	TGTGCCAGCAGCTTTTTTGGGGGATCGGCTGAAGCTTTCTTT	CASSFFGGSAEAFF
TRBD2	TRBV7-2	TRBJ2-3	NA	TGTGCCAGCAGCCCGGGACTAGCGGGAGGATGCACAGATACGCAGTATTTT	CASSPGLAGGCTDTQYF
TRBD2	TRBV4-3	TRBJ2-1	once	TGCGCCAGCAGCCACGCGCTAGCGGGAGGCTACAATGAGCAGTTCTTC	CASSHALAGGYNEQFF
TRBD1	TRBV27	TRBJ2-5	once	TGTGCCAGCAGTCCATACCAATTATATATTAGGACAGGCCATCAAGAGACCCAGTACTTC	CASSPYQLYIRTGHQETQYF
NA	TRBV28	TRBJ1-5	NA	TGTGCCAGCAGCGACCCGGGGGGGGTAGGGAATCAGCCCCAGCATTTT	CASSDPGGVGNQPQHF